The 28 T cell receptor beta chains presented below share a single source sample, sequenced in a study of control samples from healthy donors and cancer patients. Sequencing used immunoSEQ multiplex PCR; TCRdb keeps in-frame clones, though not all of them. Of tens of thousands of clones in the sample, under 90% were seen once. Sequenced: blood. Receptors were obtained from a man in his sixties or seventies in good health.

The gene calls are TRBV7-9 and TRBJ1-2; 9 positions match TRBD1. The V and J ends lost 5 bases and 7 bases, in that order; junction bases with no gene match: 8. The CDR3 spans 14 residues. From germline, CDR1 is SEHNR and CDR2 FQNEAQ (reference sequence). The CDR3 sequence is CASSRDRAMGGYTF. The CDR3 DNA is TGTGCCAGCAGCCGGGACAGGGCGATGGGTGGCTACACCTTC. The complete variable domain, with remaining parts taken from reference TRBV7-9 and TRBJ1-2, reads DTGVSQNPRHKITKRGQNVTFRCDPISEHNRLYWYRQTLGQGPEFLTYFQNEAQLEKSRLLSDRFSAERPKGSFSTLEIQRTEQGDSAMYLCASSRDRAMGGYTFGSGTRLTVV.

V gene TRBV5-6 combines with J gene TRBJ2-2, with 8 bases aligning to TRBD2. Germline CDR1 reads SGHDT; CDR2 reads YYEEEE. J was trimmed by 2 bases and V by 7 bases; bases with no gene match: 4. The CDR3 is 14 amino acids. The CDR3 DNA is TGTGCCAGCGGCGGGGGGTTCAACACCGGGGAGCTGTTTTTT. Its protein is CASGGGFNTGELFF.

As DNA, the CDR3 is TGTGCCAGCAGCTCGTGGGGCCTCTCCTACGAGCAGTACTTC. Its protein is CASSSWGLSYEQYF. The chain recombines TRBV11-2 with TRBJ2-7; a weak D match, TRBD1 (5 bases). V lost 4 bases to trimming and J lost 0 bases, with 10 bases between them. This CDR3 has 14 residues. Germline values: CDR1 SGHAT, CDR2 FQNNGV.

V and J are TRBV6-5 and TRBJ1-2; D might be TRBD1 (5 bases). V gave up 8 bases and J gave up 3 bases, with 13 bases separating them. From germline, CDR1 is MNHEY and CDR2 SVGAGI. This CDR3 has 13 amino acids. This chain's CDR3 is CASHTSGHYGYTF. The CDR3 bases are TGTGCCAGCCACACCTCAGGGCACTATGGCTACACCTTC.

The gene calls are TRBV9 and TRBJ2-1, with D perhaps being TRBD1 or TRBD2 (5 bases each). V lost 2 bases to trimming and J lost 4 bases, with 16 bases between them. The CDR3 loop spans 16 amino acids. Germline values: CDR1 SGDLS, CDR2 YYNGEE. The CDR3 DNA reads TGTGCCAGCAGCGTTGTTGGGACCGCGGTATACAATGAGCAGTTCTTC. Protein product: CASSVVGTAVYNEQFF.

V and J are TRBV18 and TRBJ1-1, with unresolved D. The CDR3 contains 15 residues. Germline-derived CDR1 and CDR2 are KGHSH and LQKENI. The ends were cut back, 2 bases at V and 2 bases at J, with 12 bases in the middle. The CDR3 sequence is CASSPSAGINTEAFF. The CDR3 bases are TGTGCCAGCTCACCATCGGCGGGGATCAACACTGAAGCTTTCTTT.

V gene TRBV23-1 combines with J gene TRBJ1-5; D is ambiguous. TRBV23-1 is filed as an ORF, its function uncertain. The CDR3 runs to 14 residues. The V end lost 7 bases, the J end lost 11 bases, and 21 bases lay between the germline ends. The CDR3 bases are TGCGCCAGCAATGAAGGCGAGGGCCGTAAGGCCCAGCATTTT. Its translation: CASNEGEGRKAQHF.

The rearrangement joins TRBV5-1 to TRBJ2-7; TRBD2 matches at 9 bases. V was pared by 2 bases and J by 7 bases, with 7 bases of the junction left unmatched. The CDR3 sequence is 14 residues long. Germline V gives CDR1 SGHRS, CDR2 YFSETQ. In nucleotides, the CDR3 is TGCGCCAGCAGCTTCCTAGCGGGGAGTATAGAGCAGTACTTC. Translating it yields CASSFLAGSIEQYF. The variable domain in full, completed from reference TRBV5-1 and TRBJ2-7, reads KAGVTQTPRYLIKTRGQQVTLSCSPISGHRSVSWYQQTPGQGLQFLFEYFSETQRNKGNFPGRFSGRQFSNSRSEMNVSTLELGDSALYLCASSFLAGSIEQYFGPGTRLTVT.

The chain recombines TRBV5-4 with TRBJ2-5, with 7 bases that match TRBD1. The V gene end was trimmed by 0 bases and the J gene end by 8 bases; junction bases not matched to a gene: 1. This CDR3 spans 12 amino acids. CDR1 is SGHNT and CDR2 is YYREEE in the germline V gene (reference sequence). CDR3 sequence (DNA): TGTGCCAGCAGCTTGGACAGGGGTACCCAGTACTTC. It codes for CASSLDRGTQYF.

This clone was seen only a few times. This chain joins TRBV6-5 and TRBJ1-2; maybe TRBD1 (6 bases). The CDR3 has 14 amino acids. V was clipped by 6 bases and J by 2 bases, with 13 bases between them. Looked up from germline, CDR1 is MNHEY and CDR2 is SVGAGI. For the CDR3, the DNA is TGTGCCAGCAGGACGAGGACAGAGAACTATGGCTACACCTTC. As protein: CASRTRTENYGYTF.

The chain joins TRBV19 to TRBJ1-2, with 7 bases aligning to TRBD1. This CDR3 has 15 residues. From germline, CDR1 is LNHDA and CDR2 SQIVND (reference sequence). J was trimmed by 5 bases and V by 4 bases; bases with no gene match: 10. For the CDR3, the DNA is TGTGCCAGTAGTACCGCCGGACAGGTTCCATATGGCTACACCTTC. Amino acid sequence: CASSTAGQVPYGYTF.

This clone turned up a few times. The chain combines TRBV27 with TRBJ2-1; TRBD1 aligns across 11 bases. J was trimmed by 7 bases and V by 5 bases; bases with no gene match: 4. Germline assignment: CDR1 MNHEY and CDR2 SMNVEV (reference sequence). The CDR3 runs to 14 residues. As DNA, the CDR3 is TGTGCCAGCAGTAGGGACAGGGGGAATAATGAGCAGTTCTTC. Its translation is CASSRDRGNNEQFF.

The chain uses TRBV5-4 and TRBJ2-7; D is uncertain. Looked up from germline, CDR1 is SGHNT and CDR2 is YYREEE (reference sequence). CDR3 length equals 13 residues. The germline V and J ends were trimmed by 4 bases and 3 bases, with 11 bases remaining between them. CDR3: CASSLFYSYEQYF. DNA for the CDR3: TGTGCCAGCAGCCTATTTTACAGCTACGAGCAGTACTTC.

The rearrangement joins TRBV5-3 to TRBJ1-1; 10 bases are a match to TRBD1. TRBV5-3 is an ORF, with its function uncertain. Trimming cost V 0 bases and J 5 bases; bases outside gene matches: 10. The CDR3 consists of 17 residues. CDR3 sequence reads: CARSLELPGTGETEAFF. For the CDR3, the DNA is TGTGCCAGAAGCTTGGAGCTTCCCGGGACAGGGGAGACTGAAGCTTTCTTT.

This clone showed up just once. The rearrangement uses TRBV4-2 and TRBJ1-1, with TRBD1 as a possible D gene (5 bases). V was clipped by 0 bases and J by 4 bases, with 12 bases between them. CDR1 and CDR2 (germline): LGHNA, YNFKEQ. This CDR3 is 15 amino acids long. This chain's CDR3 is CASSQDGRGFTEAFF. CDR3 in DNA: TGTGCCAGCAGCCAAGATGGGCGGGGGTTCACTGAAGCTTTCTTT.

The genes are TRBV2 and TRBJ1-5; 7 bases are a match to TRBD1. Germline V gives CDR1 SNHLY, CDR2 FYNNEI. Trimming at V came to 11 bases and at J to 3 bases, leaving 7 bases not matched to a gene. The CDR3 consists of 13 residues. CDR3 protein: CAVGQEFNQPQHF. The DNA of the CDR3 is TGTGCCGTAGGACAGGAATTCAATCAGCCCCAGCATTTT.

J is TRBJ1-5 and V is TRBV10-3; 8 bases fit TRBD1. The CDR3 is 13 amino acids. Trimming cost V 6 bases and J 4 bases; bases outside gene matches: 2. Germline V gene data show CDR1 as ENHRY and CDR2 as SYGVKD. CDR3 coding DNA: TGTGCCATCAGCAGACAGGGGAATCAGCCCCAGCATTTT. It encodes CAISRQGNQPQHF.

The CDR3 protein is CASSLGQGRNTGELFF. The CDR3 region has the DNA TGTGCCAGCAGCTTGGGACAGGGGCGGAACACCGGGGAGCTGTTTTTT. This rearrangement joins TRBV5-4 to TRBJ2-2; the match to TRBD1 covers 8 bases. The V and J ends lost 0 bases and 1 base, in that order; junction bases with no gene match: 2. The CDR3 is 16 residues long. Germline CDR1 SGHNT, CDR2 YYREEE (reference sequence).

The J gene is TRBJ2-5, the V gene TRBV3-1 (or the pseudogene TRBV3-2); weak D call: TRBD2 (6 bases). This CDR3 is built from 15 residues. Germline loops: CDR1 LGHDT, CDR2 YNNKEL (reference sequence). Between the trimmed V and J ends, which lost 0 bases and 5 bases, there was a span of 13 bases. CDR3: CASSQDSGRSETQYF. The CDR3 region has the DNA TGTGCCAGCAGCCAAGATTCCGGGAGAAGTGAGACCCAGTACTTC.

This chain links TRBV2 with TRBJ2-7, with 9 bases identical to TRBD1. V was clipped by 5 bases and J by 3 bases; unmatched bases: 5. CDR1 and CDR2 from the germline V gene are SNHLY and FYNNEI. The CDR3 spans 14 residues. The CDR3 loop reads CASSTHRGLYEQYF. The CDR3 coding sequence is TGTGCCAGCAGTACCCACAGGGGGCTCTACGAGCAGTACTTC.

The chain combines TRBV4-2 with TRBJ2-5; D remains ambiguous. Deletions cut 1 base from V and 2 bases from J, with 11 bases between. The CDR3 totals 15 residues. Germline CDR1 is LGHNA and CDR2 is YNFKEQ. This CDR3 reads CASSQGAAVQETQYF. The CDR3 region has the DNA TGTGCCAGCAGCCAAGGGGCGGCAGTACAAGAGACCCAGTACTTC.

The chain is built from TRBV6-4 and TRBJ2-3; TRBD1 aligns across 8 bases. The CDR3 has 15 amino acids. Germline V gives CDR1 MRHNA, CDR2 SNTAGT. The junction had 4 bases not matched to a gene; V was cut back by 4 bases and J by 1 base. CDR3 region: CASSASTGGTDTQYF. The DNA of the CDR3 is TGTGCCAGCAGTGCCTCGACAGGGGGCACAGATACGCAGTATTTT.

CDR3 nucleotide sequence: TGTGCCAGCAGTTTCTCCGGGACAGGGGTAGGTTCACCCCTCCACTTT. It codes for CASSFSGTGVGSPLHF. This sequence joins TRBV27 and TRBJ1-6, with 10 bases aligning to TRBD1. The CDR3 length is 16 residues. The germline V gene encodes CDR1 MNHEY and CDR2 SMNVEV (reference sequence). The V gene end was trimmed by 3 bases and the J gene end by 9 bases; junction bases not matched to a gene: 8.

This clone turned up a few times. The chain couples TRBV27 to TRBJ2-3, with TRBD2 matching over 14 bases. The CDR3 is made up of 16 amino acids. V dropped 6 bases and J dropped 0; count of bases not matched to a gene: 2. Germline CDR1 MNHEY, CDR2 SMNVEV (reference sequence). The CDR3 sequence is CASRGLAGVSTDTQYF. The CDR3 coding sequence is TGTGCCAGCAGGGGACTAGCGGGAGTTAGCACAGATACGCAGTATTTT.

The rearrangement joins TRBV12-5 to TRBJ2-7; maybe TRBD1 (6 bases). The germline V and J ends were trimmed by 6 bases and 3 bases, with 12 bases remaining between them. Germline values: CDR1 LGHNT, CDR2 FRNRAP. CDR3 size: 13 residues. CDR3 DNA sequence: TGTGCTAGTGGCTTGATACAGGGCTACGAGCAGTACTTC. Its translation: CASGLIQGYEQYF.

This clone has just one count. The chain carries TRBV28 and TRBJ2-5; TRBD2 might be the D (6 bases). This CDR3 has 14 residues. CDR1 is MDHEN and CDR2 is SYDVKM in the germline V gene. Trimming pared 7 bases from V and 6 bases from J, leaving 18 bases between. CDR3 in amino acids: CASTLWDSPKTQYF. In nucleotides, the CDR3 is TGTGCCAGCACCCTCTGGGACTCCCCTAAGACCCAGTACTTC. Combining the CDR3 with reference TRBV28 and TRBJ2-5 gives the whole variable domain DVKVTQSSRYLVKRTGEKVFLECVQDMDHENMFWYRQDPGLGLRLIYFSYDVKMKEKGDIPEGYSVSREKKERFSLILESASTNQTSMYLCASTLWDSPKTQYFGPGTRLLVL.

This clone was seen more than once but under ten times. The rearrangement links TRBV5-1 to TRBJ2-3; 10 positions agree with TRBD2. Looked up from germline, CDR1 is SGHRS and CDR2 is YFSETQ. This CDR3 has 14 residues. Trimming removed 7 bases from V and 1 base from J; junction bases left unmatched: 3. CDR3 DNA: TGCGCCAGCGTAGCGGGGGGACGCACAGATACGCAGTATTTT. This codes for CASVAGGRTDTQYF.

The chain is built from TRBV30 and TRBJ2-3; D is possibly TRBD2 (6 bases). Germline lookup yields CDR1 GTSNPN and CDR2 SVGIG (reference sequence). Trimming left V 3 bases short and J 0 bases short, with 16 bases between. CDR3 length: 16 amino acids. CDR3 sequence: CAWRSFRGVSTDTQYF. CDR3 in DNA: TGTGCCTGGAGGTCCTTTCGCGGGGTGAGCACAGATACGCAGTATTTT.